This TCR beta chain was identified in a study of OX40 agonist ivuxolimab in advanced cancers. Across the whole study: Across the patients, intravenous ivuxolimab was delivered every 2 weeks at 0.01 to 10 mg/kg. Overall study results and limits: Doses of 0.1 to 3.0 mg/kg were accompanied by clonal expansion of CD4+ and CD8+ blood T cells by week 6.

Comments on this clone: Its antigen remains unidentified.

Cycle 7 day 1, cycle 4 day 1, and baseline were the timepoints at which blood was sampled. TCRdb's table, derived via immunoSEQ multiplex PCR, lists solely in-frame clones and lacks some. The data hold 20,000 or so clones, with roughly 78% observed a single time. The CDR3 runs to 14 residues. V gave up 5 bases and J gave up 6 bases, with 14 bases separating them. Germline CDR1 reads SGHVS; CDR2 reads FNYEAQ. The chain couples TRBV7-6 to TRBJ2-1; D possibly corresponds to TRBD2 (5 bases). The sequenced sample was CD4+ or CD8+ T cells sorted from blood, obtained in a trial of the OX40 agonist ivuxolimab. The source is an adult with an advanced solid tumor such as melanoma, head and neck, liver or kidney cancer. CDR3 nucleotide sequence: TGTGCCAGCAGCCCAGCGGAACTACCCAATGAGCAGTTCTTC. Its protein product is CASSPAELPNEQFF.